This record looks at one TCR beta chain sequence and its context. The data were obtained in a study of blood T cell repertoires in COVID-19. The wider study: The United States, Italy and Spain were the sources of the acute and convalescent COVID-19 samples. From T cells, B-cell-depleted T cells, or PBMCs came the material, which was cDNA or gDNA.

Original processing notes: Quantification of nucleated cells was approximated via reference gene primer amplification. Only in-frame clones appear in the TCRdb table, and some are missing; sequencing was by immunoSEQ multiplex PCR. Clone size and the V and J calls come from that table; the DNA yielded D and trimming. The table shows 300,000 to 450,000 clones, with roughly 85% occurring only once. The CDR3 runs 14 residues. The germline V gene encodes CDR1 SGDLS and CDR2 YYNGEE. V was pared by 2 bases and J by 1 base, with 8 bases between. The sample was peripheral blood. The chain couples TRBV9 to TRBJ2-3; maybe TRBD1 (5 bases). The receptor's source is a woman younger than 35 with acute or convalescent COVID-19. In nucleotides, the CDR3 is TGTGCCAGCAGCGTCGACAGTGGCACAGATACGCAGTATTTT. Protein: CASSVDSGTDTQYF.